What follows are 21 T cell receptor beta chains derived from one specimen sequenced in a study of cytomegalovirus exposure and HLA in healthy donors. It was with 60 Vbeta and 13 Jbeta primers that the PCR ran. The protocol was immunoSEQ multiplex PCR, while the TCRdb copy is restricted to in-frame clones and leaves out a portion. The sample lists 150,000 to 190,000 clones, 82% occurring once. The specimen was PBMCs. Receptors originate from a woman in her forties or fifties in good health and CMV-seropositive.

The J gene is TRBJ2-2, the V gene TRBV4-2; 8 positions agree with TRBD2. The germline V gene encodes CDR1 LGHNA and CDR2 YNFKEQ. Trimming cost V 5 bases and J 1 base; bases outside gene matches: 6. This CDR3 is 16 amino acids long. The CDR3 nucleotides are TGTGCCAGCAGCACCCGGACTAGCAGGAACACCGGGGAGCTGTTTTTT. This encodes CASSTRTSRNTGELFF.

The gene calls are TRBV6-6 and TRBJ2-2; 12 positions match TRBD2. The V gene's germline CDR1 is MNHNY and CDR2 SVGAGI (reference sequence). The length of the CDR3 is 14 residues. The trim removed 7 bases at V and 8 bases at J, leaving 5 bases unmatched. CDR3 nucleotides: TGTGCCAGCATCGCGACTAGCGGGGGAGGGGAGCTGTTTTTT. Amino acid sequence: CASIATSGGGELFF.

This clone was counted a few times. V is TRBV5-1 and J is TRBJ1-4; TRBD1 matches 9 bases. CDR3 length equals 15 residues. The ends lost 4 bases at V and 3 bases at J; junction bases unmatched: 4. Germline V CDR1 and CDR2: SGHRS, YFSETQ. CDR3 DNA sequence: TGCGCCAGCAGCCTTGGACAGGGGCCTAATGAAAAACTGTTTTTT. This gives the protein CASSLGQGPNEKLFF. The full variable domain, in which reference TRBV5-1 and TRBJ1-4 provide the parts outside the CDR3, is KAGVTQTPRYLIKTRGQQVTLSCSPISGHRSVSWYQQTPGQGLQFLFEYFSETQRNKGNFPGRFSGRQFSNSRSEMNVSTLELGDSALYLCASSLGQGPNEKLFFGSGTQLSVL.

The V gene is TRBV6-5, the J gene TRBJ2-7, with TRBD2 matching 8 bases. Germline CDR1 reads MNHEY; CDR2 reads SVGAGI. This CDR3 contains 13 residues. Losses at the gene ends were 7 bases for V and 3 bases for J; bases not matched to a gene: 5. The CDR3 nucleotides read TGTGCCAGCACGGGGGGGGACCGCTACGAGCAGTACTTC. Residues: CASTGGDRYEQYF.

The J gene is TRBJ1-4, the V gene TRBV6-5, with D possibly TRBD1 on 6 matching bases. The CDR3 spans 15 residues. Germline CDR1 MNHEY, CDR2 SVGAGI. V lost 8 bases to trimming and J lost 6 bases, with 19 bases between them. The chain's CDR3 is CASSTGQPMDEKLFF. In DNA form, the CDR3 reads TGTGCCAGCTCGACCGGACAGCCCATGGATGAAAAACTGTTTTTT.

V and J are TRBV2 and TRBJ2-3; 8 bases are a match to TRBD2. Germline lookup yields CDR1 SNHLY and CDR2 FYNNEI. The J segment lost 5 bases and the V segment lost 4 bases, leaving 11 bases of the junction unmatched. The CDR3 is 16 residues long. CDR3 sequence: CASSGGAGEVGDTQYF. The CDR3 DNA follows: TGTGCCAGCAGTGGAGGAGCGGGGGAGGTCGGAGATACGCAGTATTTT.

This chain links TRBV2 with TRBJ2-3; D is ambiguous. The germline gives CDR1 SNHLY, CDR2 FYNNEI. V lost 6 bases and J 6 bases, leaving 10 bases between the germline ends. The CDR3 consists of 12 residues. CDR3 sequence reads: CASSSNRDTQYF. CDR3 coding DNA: TGTGCCAGCAGCTCGAACCGGGATACGCAGTATTTT.

The chain is built from TRBV7-9 and TRBJ1-1, with TRBD1 identical over 7 bases. V shed 5 bases and J 5 bases; nucleotides not matched to a gene: 5. Germline V gene data show CDR1 as SEHNR and CDR2 as FQNEAQ (reference sequence). CDR3 size: 13 residues. The DNA of the CDR3 is TGTGCCAGCAGCCCACAGGGGATGACTGAAGCTTTCTTT. This encodes CASSPQGMTEAFF. The full variable domain, rest sourced from reference TRBV7-9 and TRBJ1-1, is DTGVSQNPRHKITKRGQNVTFRCDPISEHNRLYWYRQTLGQGPEFLTYFQNEAQLEKSRLLSDRFSAERPKGSFSTLEIQRTEQGDSAMYLCASSPQGMTEAFFGQGTRLTVV.

This chain connects TRBV6-5 to TRBJ1-2; D unclear. The length of the CDR3 is 14 residues. Trimming took 2 bases from V and 1 from J, leaving 8 bases between them. From germline, CDR1 is MNHEY and CDR2 SVGAGI. CDR3: CASSYPRYNYGYTF. The CDR3 DNA reads TGTGCCAGCAGTTACCCCAGGTATAACTATGGCTACACCTTC.

Here the CDR3 reads CASSSGTGNSGNTIYF. Here the CDR3 DNA reads TGTGCCAGCAGCTCAGGGACAGGAAACTCTGGAAACACCATATATTTT. The chain has TRBV5-4 and TRBJ1-3, with TRBD1 matching over 8 bases. Trimming took 3 bases from V and 0 from J; bases not matched to a gene: 5. From germline, CDR1 is SGHNT and CDR2 YYREEE (reference sequence). This CDR3 comprises 16 residues.

V is TRBV9 and J is TRBJ1-6; D is unresolved. The CDR3 totals 14 residues. Trimming removed 0 bases from V and 10 bases from J, with 11 bases in between. Germline CDR1 SGDLS, CDR2 YYNGEE. CDR3 sequence: CASSVVGVDSPLHF. Here the CDR3 DNA reads TGTGCCAGCAGCGTAGTTGGAGTAGACTCACCCCTCCACTTT.

The J gene is TRBJ2-3, the V gene TRBV27; 7 bases match TRBD2. Trimming cost V 5 bases and J 8 bases; bases outside gene matches: 13. The germline gives CDR1 MNHEY, CDR2 SMNVEV (reference sequence). The CDR3 is made up of 15 amino acids. Written as DNA, the CDR3 is TGTGCCAGCAGTCCCACTGTGAAGACTAGCCCTACGCAGTATTTT. Its translation: CASSPTVKTSPTQYF.

This clone was seen only a few times. V gene TRBV5-1 combines with J gene TRBJ2-1; maybe TRBD2 (5 bases). Germline V lookup: CDR1 SGHRS, CDR2 YFSETQ. The CDR3 length is 18 residues. With 3 bases removed from V and 1 base from J, the gap between germline ends came to 20 bases. CDR3 residues: CASSSDLKRGQSYNEQFF. Written as DNA, the CDR3 is TGCGCCAGCAGCTCGGACTTGAAGCGAGGGCAATCCTACAATGAGCAGTTCTTC.

J is TRBJ2-3 and V is TRBV6-5; 7 nucleotides align to TRBD2. Germline CDR1 and CDR2: MNHEY and SVGAGI. V lost 4 bases to trimming and J lost 4 bases; unmatched junction nucleotides: 5. The CDR3 length is 14 residues. Here the CDR3 reads CASSSKSGADTQYF. The CDR3 DNA reads TGTGCCAGCAGTTCAAAGAGCGGGGCAGATACGCAGTATTTT.

The chain has TRBV13 and TRBJ2-3, with TRBD2 matching over 11 bases. The trim removed 4 bases at V and 3 bases at J, leaving 6 bases unmatched. The V gene's germline CDR1 is PRHDT and CDR2 FYEKMQ (reference sequence). The CDR3 extends over 16 amino acids. The CDR3 region has the DNA TGTGCCAGCAGCTCTACCGGGACTAGCGGAACAGATACGCAGTATTTT. Encoded protein: CASSSTGTSGTDTQYF.

This clone came up a few times. This rearrangement joins TRBV5-1 to TRBJ1-1; 7 nucleotides align to TRBD1. Trimming removed 0 bases from V and 4 bases from J; junction bases left unmatched: 12. The CDR3 spans 17 residues. Germline V lookup: CDR1 SGHRS, CDR2 YFSETQ. This CDR3 reads CASSLGVLNAGGTEAFF. CDR3 DNA sequence: TGCGCCAGCAGCTTGGGAGTGCTTAATGCAGGGGGCACTGAAGCTTTCTTT.

V and J are TRBV5-4 and TRBJ2-7, with TRBD1 matching over 11 bases. Germline V gene sequence: CDR1 SGHNT, CDR2 YYREEE (reference sequence). The CDR3 spans 15 residues. V dropped 5 bases and J dropped 5; count of bases not matched to a gene: 9. This CDR3 reads CASRKDRGRLNEQYF. The CDR3 nucleotides read TGTGCCAGCAGGAAGGACAGGGGGCGTTTAAACGAGCAGTACTTC.

The rearrangement links TRBV6-5 to TRBJ2-7, with TRBD1 identical over 7 bases. The V gene's germline CDR1 is MNHEY and CDR2 SVGAGI. V was pared by 2 bases and J by 5 bases, with 6 bases of the junction left unmatched. CDR3 length: 14 residues. This CDR3 reads CASSYRGGGDEQYF. The CDR3 nucleotides read TGTGCCAGCAGTTACCGAGGGGGCGGCGACGAGCAGTACTTC.

This clone was seen just once. The chain has TRBV10-3 and TRBJ2-1, with TRBD2 matching 7 bases. Germline CDR1 ENHRY, CDR2 SYGVKD. J lost 6 bases, V lost 10 bases, and 15 bases had no gene match. The CDR3 consists of 15 residues. As DNA, the CDR3 is TGTGCCACCTCGAAGCATGGGGGGGACTCCAATGAGCAGTTCTTC. Translating it yields CATSKHGGDSNEQFF.

CDR3 sequence reads: CASSQVDRRNTEAFF. The CDR3, as DNA: TGCGCCAGCAGCCAAGTTGACAGGAGGAACACTGAAGCTTTCTTT. This chain uses TRBV4-1 with TRBJ1-1; possibly TRBD1 for D (6 bases). The V end lost 1 base, the J end lost 1 base, and 10 bases lay between the germline ends. Germline V CDR1 and CDR2: MGHRA, YSYEKL. The CDR3 loop spans 15 amino acids.

V and J are TRBV9 and TRBJ2-3; a possible D gene is TRBD2 (5 bases). CDR1 and CDR2 from the germline V gene are SGDLS and YYNGEE. V shed 3 bases and J shed 1 base, with 12 bases lying between them. This CDR3 is built from 15 residues. CDR3 amino acids: CASSDRDSGTDTQYF. CDR3 nucleotide sequence: TGTGCCAGCAGCGACCGAGATAGCGGCACAGATACGCAGTATTTT.